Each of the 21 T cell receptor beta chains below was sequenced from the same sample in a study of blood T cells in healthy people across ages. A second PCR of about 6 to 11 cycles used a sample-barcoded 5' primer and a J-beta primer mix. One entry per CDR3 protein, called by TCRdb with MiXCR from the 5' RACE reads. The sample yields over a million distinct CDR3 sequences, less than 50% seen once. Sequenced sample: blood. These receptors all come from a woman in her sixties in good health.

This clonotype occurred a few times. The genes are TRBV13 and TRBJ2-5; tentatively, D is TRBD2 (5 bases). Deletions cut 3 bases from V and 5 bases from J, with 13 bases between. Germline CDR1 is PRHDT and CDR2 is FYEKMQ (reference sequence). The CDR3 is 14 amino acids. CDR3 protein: CASSFDGVRETQYF. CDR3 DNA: TGTGCCAGCAGCTTCGACGGGGTAAGGGAGACCCAGTACTTC.

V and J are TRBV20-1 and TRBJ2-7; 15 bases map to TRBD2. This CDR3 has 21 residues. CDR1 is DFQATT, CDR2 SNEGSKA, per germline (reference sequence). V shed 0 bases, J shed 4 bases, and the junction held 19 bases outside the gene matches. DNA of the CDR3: TGCAGTGCTAGAGAACGTGGGACACTCGGACTAGCGGGAGGGGGAAGGTACGAGCAGTACTTC. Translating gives CSARERGTLGLAGGGRYEQYF.

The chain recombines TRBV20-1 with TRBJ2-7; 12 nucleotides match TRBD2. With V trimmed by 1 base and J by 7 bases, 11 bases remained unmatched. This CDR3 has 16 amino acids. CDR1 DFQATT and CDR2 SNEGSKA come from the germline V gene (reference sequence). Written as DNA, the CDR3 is TGCAGTGCTAGAGGGTCTAGCGGGAGGGCCTCTAATGAGCAGTACTTC. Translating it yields CSARGSSGRASNEQYF.

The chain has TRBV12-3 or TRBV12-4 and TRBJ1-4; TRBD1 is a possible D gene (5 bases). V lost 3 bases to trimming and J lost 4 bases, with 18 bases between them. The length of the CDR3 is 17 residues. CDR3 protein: CASSFGREGPVNEKLFF. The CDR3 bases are TGTGCCAGCAGTTTTGGTCGGGAGGGGCCGGTTAATGAAAAACTGTTTTTT.

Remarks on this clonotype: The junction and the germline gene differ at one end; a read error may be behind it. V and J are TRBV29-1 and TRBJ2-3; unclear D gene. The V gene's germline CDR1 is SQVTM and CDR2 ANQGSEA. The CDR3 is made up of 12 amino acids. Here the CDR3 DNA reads TGCAGCGCTGAAGTGGGCACAGATACGCAGTATTTT. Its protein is CSAEVGTDTQYF.

DNA for the CDR3: TGTGCCAGCAGTTACTCGACAGGAGGGGATGGCTACACCTTC. Its protein product is CASSYSTGGDGYTF. The rearrangement uses TRBV6-5 and TRBJ1-2; D perhaps matches TRBD1 (6 bases). The V gene's germline CDR1 is MNHEY and CDR2 SVGAGI. V was trimmed by 0 bases and J by 6 bases, leaving 11 bases between them. The CDR3 spans 14 residues.

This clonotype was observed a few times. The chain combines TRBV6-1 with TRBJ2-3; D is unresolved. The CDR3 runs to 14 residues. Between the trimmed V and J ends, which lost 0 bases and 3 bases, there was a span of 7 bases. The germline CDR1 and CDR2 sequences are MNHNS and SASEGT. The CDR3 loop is CASSEAYSTDTQYF. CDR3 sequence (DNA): TGTGCCAGCAGTGAAGCCTATTCGACAGATACGCAGTATTTT.

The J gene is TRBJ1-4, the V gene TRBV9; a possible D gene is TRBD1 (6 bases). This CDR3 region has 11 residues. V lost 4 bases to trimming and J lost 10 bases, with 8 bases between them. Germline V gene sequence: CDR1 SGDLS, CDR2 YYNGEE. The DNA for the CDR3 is TGTGCCAGCAGCCGAGGGGGAAAACTGTTTTTT. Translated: CASSRGGKLFF.

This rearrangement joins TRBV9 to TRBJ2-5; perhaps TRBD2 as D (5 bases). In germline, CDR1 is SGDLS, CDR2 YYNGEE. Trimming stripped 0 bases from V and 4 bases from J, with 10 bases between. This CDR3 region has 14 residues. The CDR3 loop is CASSVASAGETQYF. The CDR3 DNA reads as TGTGCCAGCAGCGTAGCTTCCGCGGGAGAGACCCAGTACTTC.

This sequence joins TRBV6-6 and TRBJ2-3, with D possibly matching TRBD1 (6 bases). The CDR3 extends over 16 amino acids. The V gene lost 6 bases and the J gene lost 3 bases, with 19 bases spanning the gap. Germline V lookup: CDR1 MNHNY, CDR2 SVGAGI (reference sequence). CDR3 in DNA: TGTGCCAGCAGACAGAGAGGGGGTTCTAAAACAGATACGCAGTATTTT. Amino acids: CASRQRGGSKTDTQYF.

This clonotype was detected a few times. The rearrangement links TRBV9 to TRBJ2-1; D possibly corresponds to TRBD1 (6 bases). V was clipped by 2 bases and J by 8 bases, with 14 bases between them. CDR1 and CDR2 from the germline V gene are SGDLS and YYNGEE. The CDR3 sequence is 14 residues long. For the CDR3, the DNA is TGTGCCAGCAGCGTTGACCCAAAGGGGGATGAGCAGTTCTTC. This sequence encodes CASSVDPKGDEQFF.

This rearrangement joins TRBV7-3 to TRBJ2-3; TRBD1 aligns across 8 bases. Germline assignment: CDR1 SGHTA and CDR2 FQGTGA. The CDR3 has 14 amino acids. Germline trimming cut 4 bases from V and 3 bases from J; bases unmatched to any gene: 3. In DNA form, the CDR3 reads TGTGCCAGCAGCTCCCAGGGGGCAACAGATACGCAGTATTTT. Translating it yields CASSSQGATDTQYF.

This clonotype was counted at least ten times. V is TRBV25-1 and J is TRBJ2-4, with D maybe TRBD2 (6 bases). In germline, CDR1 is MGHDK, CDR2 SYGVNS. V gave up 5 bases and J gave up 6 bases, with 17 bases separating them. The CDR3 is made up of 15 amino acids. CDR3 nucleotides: TGTGCCAGCAGTCCCATAGAATTGGAGGGAAACATTCAGTACTTC. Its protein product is CASSPIELEGNIQYF.

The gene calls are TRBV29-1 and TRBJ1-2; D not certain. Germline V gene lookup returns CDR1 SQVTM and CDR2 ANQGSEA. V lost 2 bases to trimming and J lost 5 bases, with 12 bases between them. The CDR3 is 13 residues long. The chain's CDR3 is CSVESHPGYGYTF. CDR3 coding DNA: TGCAGCGTTGAATCCCACCCCGGATATGGCTACACCTTC.

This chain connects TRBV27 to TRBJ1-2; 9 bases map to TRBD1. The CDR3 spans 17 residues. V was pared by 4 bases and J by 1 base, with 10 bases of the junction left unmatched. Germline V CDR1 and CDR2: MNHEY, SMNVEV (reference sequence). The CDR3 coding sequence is TGTGCCAGCAGTTCCTCCCGGGACAGGGCAAATAACTATGGCTACACCTTC. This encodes CASSSSRDRANNYGYTF.

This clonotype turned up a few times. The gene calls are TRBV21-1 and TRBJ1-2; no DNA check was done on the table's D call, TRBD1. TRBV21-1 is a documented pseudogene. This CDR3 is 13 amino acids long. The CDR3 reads CPASGTDYYGYTF. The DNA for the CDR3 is TGTCCCGCTTCGGGGACAGATTACTATGGCTACACCTTC.

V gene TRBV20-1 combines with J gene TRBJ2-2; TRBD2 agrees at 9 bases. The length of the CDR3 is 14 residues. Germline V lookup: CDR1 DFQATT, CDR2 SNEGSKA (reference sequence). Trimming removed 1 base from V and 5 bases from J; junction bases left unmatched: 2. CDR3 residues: CSARVSGRTGELFF. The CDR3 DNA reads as TGCAGTGCTAGAGTTAGCGGGAGAACCGGGGAGCTGTTTTTT.

The CDR3, as DNA: TGTGCCAGCAGCTCACGACAGGAAGATACGCAGTATTTT. Encoded protein: CASSSRQEDTQYF. The J gene is TRBJ2-3, the V gene TRBV7-3, with D maybe TRBD1 (6 bases). CDR1 SGHTA and CDR2 FQGTGA come from the germline V gene. This CDR3 is built from 13 residues. Trimming shortened V by 4 bases and J by 5 bases, and 10 bases separated the two germline ends.

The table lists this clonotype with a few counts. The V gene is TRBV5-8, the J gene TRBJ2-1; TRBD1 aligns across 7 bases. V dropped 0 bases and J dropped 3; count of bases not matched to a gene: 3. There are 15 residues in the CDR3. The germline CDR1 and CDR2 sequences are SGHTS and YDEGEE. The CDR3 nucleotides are TGTGCCAGCAGCTTGGGAGACAGGGTCTACAATGAGCAGTTCTTC. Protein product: CASSLGDRVYNEQFF.

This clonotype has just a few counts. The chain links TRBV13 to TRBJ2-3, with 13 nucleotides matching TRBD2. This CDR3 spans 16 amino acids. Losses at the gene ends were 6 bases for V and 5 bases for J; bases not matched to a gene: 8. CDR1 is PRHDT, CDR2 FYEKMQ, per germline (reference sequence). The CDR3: CASSHGLAGARDTQYF. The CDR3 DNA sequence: TGTGCCAGCAGTCACGGACTAGCGGGAGCAAGAGATACGCAGTATTTT.

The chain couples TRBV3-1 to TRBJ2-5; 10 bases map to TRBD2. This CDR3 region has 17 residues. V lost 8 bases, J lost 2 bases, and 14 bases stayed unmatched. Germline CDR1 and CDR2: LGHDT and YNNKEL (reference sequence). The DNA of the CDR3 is TGTGCCAGCCTCCCGCTCCTGCTAGCGGGAGTACAAGAGACCCAGTACTTC. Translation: CASLPLLLAGVQETQYF.